The rows below give T cell receptor beta chains drawn from one sample of a study of T cells after yellow fever vaccination. TCRdb processed the 5' RACE reads anew with MiXCR; each CDR3 protein has one entry. Among approximately 550,000 distinct CDR3 sequences listed, 15% to 20% were seen once. The sequencing here drew on PBMCs, taken 15 days after the yellow fever booster vaccination. These receptors originate from a man under 40 who received the YFV17D yellow fever vaccine. Both conserved end residues are part of each CDR3. The order of the fields is CDR3 length, clone size, J gene, D gene, V gene, CDR3 protein, CDR3 DNA. D genes are given only for firm matches. The size entry is marked missing in some rows and otherwise reads once, few, many or a size class.

15,.,TRBJ2-1,TRBD2,TRBV28,CASLPITGGSYEQFF,TGTGCCAGCTTACCAATAACGGGGGGATCATATGAGCAGTTCTTC
16,.,TRBJ2-6,TRBD1,TRBV29-1,CSVSRTGPSGANVLTF,TGCAGCGTAAGCCGGACAGGACCCTCTGGGGCCAACGTCCTGACTTTC
14,few,TRBJ1-4,.,TRBV18,CASSPPSQVEKLFF,TGTGCCAGCTCACCACCGTCGCAGGTCGAAAAACTGTTTTTT
14,few,TRBJ2-7,.,TRBV7-2,CASSLSWGSSEQYF,TGTGCCAGCAGCTTAAGTTGGGGGTCGTCGGAGCAGTACTTC
14,.,TRBJ1-5,TRBD1,TRBV7-9,CASSLGQGDQPQHF,TGTGCCAGCAGCTTAGGACAGGGGGACCAGCCCCAGCATTTT
13,few,TRBJ2-1,.,TRBV11-2,CASSPLASNEQFF,TGTGCCAGCAGCCCACTAGCTTCCAATGAGCAGTTCTTC
15,.,TRBJ2-2,TRBD2,TRBV12-3/TRBV12-4,CASSSLPGGSRELFF,TGTGCCAGCAGTTCCCTACCGGGAGGTTCACGGGAGCTGTTTTTT
14,.,TRBJ2-4,TRBD1,TRBV20-1,CSVPGQGSGNIQYF,TGCAGTGTCCCGGGACAGGGCAGTGGAAACATTCAGTACTTC
16,few,TRBJ2-3,.,TRBV5-1,CASSLEMAVSTDTQYF,TGCGCCAGCAGCTTGGAGATGGCAGTAAGCACAGATACGCAGTATTTT
13,many,TRBJ2-7,.,TRBV12-3/TRBV12-4,CASSRGQSYEQYF,TGTGCCAGCAGCCGGGGCCAATCCTACGAGCAGTACTTC
14,.,TRBJ2-1,.,TRBV20-1,CSARDRLAGNEQFF,TGCAGTGCTAGAGACAGGCTAGCTGGGAATGAGCAGTTCTTC
19,few,TRBJ2-2,TRBD2,TRBV6-5,CASSSRTSGERINTGELFF,TGTGCCAGCAGTTCCCGGACTAGCGGGGAACGAATAAACACCGGGGAGCTGTTTTTT
13,.,TRBJ1-1,.,TRBV10-3,CAISESGVTEAFF,TGTGCCATCAGTGAGTCCGGAGTCACTGAAGCTTTCTTT
13,.,TRBJ2-3,.,TRBV29-1,CSVEISGTDTQYF,TGCAGCGTTGAAATTAGCGGCACAGATACGCAGTATTTT
13,many,TRBJ2-5,.,TRBV9,CASSVGLQETQYF,TGTGCCAGCAGCGTAGGACTTCAAGAGACCCAGTACTTC
13,few,TRBJ2-7,.,TRBV5-5,CASSFGNPYEQYF,TGTGCCAGCAGCTTTGGCAACCCCTACGAGCAGTACTTC
17,.,TRBJ2-7,.,TRBV13,CTSSFPPRQGWTYEQYF,TGTACCAGCAGCTTTCCCCCGCGCCAGGGCTGGACCTACGAGCAGTACTTC
18,.,TRBJ2-1,TRBD2,TRBV18,CASSPLKGVAGAYNEQFF,TGTGCCAGCTCACCCCTAAAGGGCGTAGCGGGAGCTTACAATGAGCAGTTCTTC
16,.,TRBJ2-1,.,TRBV6-1,CASSLSRRDPYNEQFF,TGTGCCAGCAGCCTCTCCCGGCGGGATCCCTACAATGAGCAGTTCTTC
17,few,TRBJ2-1,TRBD2,TRBV9,CASSVVGGRSSYNEQFF,TGTGCCAGCAGCGTAGTGGGCGGGAGGAGCTCCTACAATGAGCAGTTCTTC
15,.,TRBJ2-2,.,TRBV19,CASSIELVGTGELFF,TGTGCCAGTAGTATAGAACTAGTTGGGACCGGGGAGCTGTTTTTT
14,few,TRBJ2-5,.,TRBV20-1,CSASLPPGQETQYF,TGCAGTGCTAGTCTTCCTCCGGGACAAGAGACCCAGTACTTC
13,many,TRBJ2-7,TRBD2,TRBV7-9,CASGAGTTAEQYF,TGTGCCAGCGGGGCTGGGACTACCGCCGAGCAGTACTTC
16,.,TRBJ2-3,TRBD2,TRBV14,CASSQSLREVADTQYF,TGTGCCAGCAGCCAATCACTGCGGGAGGTCGCAGATACGCAGTATTTT
17,.,TRBJ2-6,TRBD2,TRBV19,CASSMGLAGEWANVLTF,TGTGCCAGTAGTATGGGACTAGCGGGAGAATGGGCCAACGTCCTGACTTTC
12,.,TRBJ2-2,.,TRBV27,CASSWGFGELFF,TGTGCCAGCAGTTGGGGATTCGGGGAGCTGTTTTTT
16,.,TRBJ1-6,.,TRBV20-1,CSARDPGDPQNSPLHF,TGCAGTGCTAGAGACCCAGGAGACCCACAAAATTCACCCCTCCACTTT
16,few,TRBJ2-7,.,TRBV4-2,CASSQDWANSMYEQYF,TGTGCCAGCAGCCAAGATTGGGCAAACTCAATGTACGAGCAGTACTTC
16,few,TRBJ1-5,TRBD1,TRBV7-2,CASSSPDREVGQPQHF,TGTGCCAGCAGCTCGCCGGACAGGGAAGTCGGACAGCCCCAGCATTTT
13,few,TRBJ2-3,TRBD2,TRBV7-2,CASSRWTSEGQYF,TGTGCCAGCAGCCGGTGGACTAGCGAGGGGCAGTATTTT
13,.,TRBJ2-7,.,TRBV15,CATNPGPGYEQYF,TGTGCCACCAATCCAGGGCCCGGCTACGAGCAGTACTTC
15,many,TRBJ1-5,TRBD1,TRBV7-3,CASSLQGTSNQPQHF,TGTGCCAGCAGCCTACAGGGGACGAGCAATCAGCCCCAGCATTTT
16,.,TRBJ2-6,.,TRBV6-5,CASIIGGRFGANVLTF,TGTGCCAGCATTATCGGGGGAAGATTTGGGGCCAACGTCCTGACTTTC
18,.,TRBJ2-7,TRBD2,TRBV6-5,CASSLLPGLAGYSYEQYF,TGTGCCAGCAGTTTGTTGCCGGGACTAGCGGGTTACTCCTACGAGCAGTACTTC
11,.,TRBJ2-5,.,TRBV20-1,CSGHFQETQYF,TGCAGTGGACACTTCCAAGAGACCCAGTACTTC
14,.,TRBJ1-6,.,TRBV4-3,CASSVQGEGSPLHF,TGCGCCAGCAGCGTCCAGGGTGAGGGTTCACCCCTCCACTTT
13,few,TRBJ1-5,.,TRBV6-2/TRBV6-3,CASRYRANQPQHF,TGTGCCAGCAGATACAGGGCCAATCAGCCCCAGCATTTT
17,once,TRBJ2-3,.,TRBV20-1,CSARGGGGGTSTDTQYF,TGCAGTGCTAGAGGAGGGGGGGGCGGGACTAGCACAGATACGCAGTATTTT
17,few,TRBJ2-2,.,TRBV11-2,CASSPHASYPNTGELFF,TGTGCCAGCAGCCCGCACGCTAGCTACCCTAACACCGGGGAGCTGTTTTTT
15,.,TRBJ2-2,.,TRBV20-1,CSARPRDRNTGELFF,TGCAGTGCTAGACCGCGGGACAGGAACACCGGGGAGCTGTTTTTT
12,.,TRBJ2-5,.,TRBV13,CASSQGSGTQYF,TGTGCCAGCAGTCAGGGCTCCGGGACCCAGTACTTC
15,few,TRBJ2-2,.,TRBV7-2,CASSPWGGGAGELFF,TGTGCCAGCAGCCCCTGGGGGGGCGGCGCCGGGGAGCTGTTTTTT
14,.,TRBJ2-7,TRBD2,TRBV4-3,CASSQDERGYEQYF,TGCGCCAGCAGCCAAGATGAGCGGGGCTACGAGCAGTACTTC
15,few,TRBJ2-7,.,TRBV3-1,CASSQEGHSSYEQYF,TGTGCCAGCAGCCAAGAAGGCCATAGCTCCTACGAGCAGTACTTC
15,.,TRBJ2-5,.,TRBV11-2,CASSPGRGGEETQYF,TGTGCCAGCAGCCCCGGCCGGGGAGGTGAAGAGACCCAGTACTTC
14,few,TRBJ2-2,.,TRBV11-2,CASSFGPETGELFF,TGTGCCAGCAGCTTCGGGCCCGAGACCGGGGAGCTGTTTTTT
15,.,TRBJ2-7,TRBD1,TRBV7-9,CASSLDGTGVREQYF,TGTGCCAGCAGCTTAGATGGGACAGGGGTTAGGGAGCAGTACTTC
13,.,TRBJ2-5,.,TRBV20-1,CSARASLRETQYF,TGCAGTGCTAGGGCCTCCCTGAGAGAGACCCAGTACTTC
13,.,TRBJ1-6,.,TRBV6-6,CASHRGSSSPLHF,TGTGCCAGTCATAGGGGGAGTTCGTCACCCCTCCACTTT
13,many,TRBJ2-1,TRBD1,TRBV24-1,CATQSGGLNEQFF,TGTGCCACCCAATCAGGGGGTCTCAATGAGCAGTTCTTC
19,.,TRBJ2-6,TRBD2,TRBV20-1,CSARRLAGGKSAGANVLTF,TGCAGTGCTAGACGATTGGCGGGAGGGAAATCGGCTGGGGCCAACGTCCTGACTTTC
16,few,TRBJ2-7,.,TRBV28,CASIQGGAVLTYEQYF,TGTGCCAGCATCCAGGGTGGGGCGGTTCTGACCTACGAGCAGTACTTC
12,.,TRBJ2-7,TRBD1,TRBV20-1,CMAGGHSYEQYF,TGCATGGCAGGGGGACACTCCTACGAGCAGTACTTC
13,.,TRBJ2-3,.,TRBV20-1,CSAREVRTDTQYF,TGCAGTGCTAGAGAAGTAAGAACAGATACGCAGTATTTT
16,.,TRBJ2-1,TRBD2,TRBV27,CASSFYGAGREGEQFF,TGTGCCAGCAGTTTCTATGGGGCAGGTAGGGAGGGTGAGCAGTTCTTC
16,few,TRBJ1-2,.,TRBV7-9,CASSQGRGRGSYGYTF,TGTGCCAGCAGCCAGGGTCGGGGCAGGGGTAGCTATGGCTACACCTTC
15,.,TRBJ2-3,.,TRBV20-1,CSAPPRDSDTDTQYF,TGCAGTGCTCCCCCTCGGGACTCGGACACAGATACGCAGTATTTT